These 18 T cell receptor beta chains were all obtained from the same sample, sequenced in a study of EBV T-cell therapy then PD-1 blockade in nasopharyngeal carcinoma. Time point: 266 days after commencement of treatment, after nivolumab therapy. Regarding treatment: AdE1-LMPpoly-expanded autologous EBV-specific T-cell therapy followed by anti-PD-1 nivolumab. The assay was immunoSEQ multiplex PCR, and TCRdb's table has in-frame clones only and misses some. The sample has around 20,000 clones; around 84% are singletons. What these receptors recognize is not known. The source material was CD8+ T cells from blood, sampled at roughly day 250 from a patient whose treatment included autologous EBV-specific T cells and nivolumab. The receptors here all came from a man between 40 and 49 years old with nasopharyngeal carcinoma.

The chain uses TRBV5-6 and TRBJ2-6; no definite D call. Germline lookup yields CDR1 SGHDT and CDR2 YYEEEE. V was pared by 2 bases and J by 2 bases, with 5 bases between. The CDR3 has 14 residues. In nucleotides, the CDR3 is TGTGCCAGCAGCTTCTCACCTGGGGCCAACGTCCTGACTTTC. Translated: CASSFSPGANVLTF.

CDR3 in amino acids: CASSASGRAGEQYF. CDR3 nucleotides: TGTGCCAGCAGTGCCTCGGGCAGGGCAGGGGAGCAGTACTTC. This chain links TRBV6-6 with TRBJ2-7, with D possibly TRBD1 on 5 matching bases. The germline V gene has CDR1 MNHNY and CDR2 SVGAGI (reference sequence). This CDR3 comprises 14 residues. V lost 5 bases to trimming and J lost 7 bases, with 18 bases between them.

The chain is built from TRBV4-3 and TRBJ2-3; 9 nucleotides agree with TRBD2. Germline assignment: CDR1 LGHNA and CDR2 YSLEER. There are 16 residues in the CDR3. The J segment lost 1 base and the V segment lost 0 bases, leaving 2 bases of the junction unmatched. The CDR3: CASSQDSSGGTDTQYF. DNA for the CDR3: TGCGCCAGCAGCCAAGATTCTAGCGGGGGCACAGATACGCAGTATTTT.

The chain is built from TRBV13 and TRBJ1-2; the D gene is possibly TRBD1 (6 bases). Trimming took 6 bases from V and 8 from J, leaving 16 bases between them. Germline V gene sequence: CDR1 PRHDT, CDR2 FYEKMQ (reference sequence). This CDR3 spans 13 amino acids. The CDR3 nucleotides are TGTGCCAGCAGTCCTCAGGGGCGCGGAGGCTACACCTTC. The encoded protein is CASSPQGRGGYTF.

The V gene is TRBV18, the J gene TRBJ2-3; TRBD2 is a possible D gene (5 bases). CDR1 KGHSH and CDR2 LQKENI come from the germline V gene. The CDR3 is 14 amino acids. Trimming removed 4 bases at V and 3 bases at J, with 11 bases between. The CDR3 is CASSQGDRTDTQYF. CDR3 coding DNA: TGTGCCAGCTCACAGGGAGATAGGACAGATACGCAGTATTTT.

A few counts support this clone. The identical CDR3 is also encoded by other nucleotide sequences in the sample. The chain links TRBV9 to TRBJ1-2; TRBD1 might be the D (5 bases). The CDR3 has 13 amino acids. Germline values: CDR1 SGDLS, CDR2 YYNGEE. Trimming cost V 2 bases and J 3 bases, with 8 bases left between them. In DNA form, the CDR3 reads TGTGCCAGCAGCGTGGGAGGGGACTATGGCTACACCTTC. Translation: CASSVGGDYGYTF.

Here the CDR3 reads CASSPPRPSTDTQYF. The DNA of the CDR3 is TGTGCCAGCAGCCCACCGAGGCCTAGCACAGATACGCAGTATTTT. V and J are TRBV7-9 and TRBJ2-3; D unclear. The CDR3 is made up of 15 amino acids. Germline V gives CDR1 SEHNR, CDR2 FQNEAQ (reference sequence). V was clipped by 5 bases and J by 0 bases, with 12 bases between them.

The V call is TRBV4-2, the J call TRBJ2-2; possibly TRBD2 for D (6 bases). V was trimmed by 8 bases and J by 6 bases, leaving 16 bases between them. The germline V gene encodes CDR1 LGHNA and CDR2 YNFKEQ. The CDR3 sequence is 14 residues long. CDR3 DNA sequence: TGTGCCAGCCGGGGTGGGGAGGATCCCGGGGAGCTGTTTTTT. Its translation is CASRGGEDPGELFF.

The genes are TRBV12-3 or TRBV12-4 and TRBJ1-4; D remains unclear. V was trimmed by 1 base and J by 8 bases, leaving 5 bases between them. This CDR3 is 12 amino acids long. This CDR3 is CASSLGREKLFF. CDR3 bases: TGTGCCAGCAGTTTAGGAAGAGAAAAACTGTTTTTT.

This clone has just a few counts. The chain employs TRBV27 and TRBJ1-1, with 8 nucleotides matching TRBD1. The CDR3 loop spans 14 amino acids. The trim removed 3 bases at V and 4 bases at J, leaving 4 bases unmatched. CDR1 is MNHEY, CDR2 SMNVEV, per germline (reference sequence). CDR3 bases: TGTGCCAGCAGTTTGGCAGGGGGCTTCACTGAAGCTTTCTTT. The encoded protein is CASSLAGGFTEAFF.

CDR3 sequence (DNA): TGTGCCAGCAGTTCCCCCGGGGACAGGGGAGACTACGAGCAGTACTTC. Translating it yields CASSSPGDRGDYEQYF. The chain recombines TRBV27 with TRBJ2-7; TRBD1 matches 10 bases. Germline V lookup: CDR1 MNHEY, CDR2 SMNVEV (reference sequence). J gave up 3 bases and V 4 bases, and 9 bases lay outside the gene matches. This CDR3 spans 16 amino acids.

This clone was seen repeatedly, ten times or more. The V and J genes are TRBV27 and TRBJ2-7, with D tentatively TRBD1 (5 bases). Germline V gene data show CDR1 as MNHEY and CDR2 as SMNVEV (reference sequence). The CDR3 has 14 residues. V lost 6 bases and J 3 bases, leaving 15 bases between the germline ends. The CDR3 sequence is CASSGIDSYYEQYF. As DNA, the CDR3 is TGTGCCAGCAGCGGCATAGACAGCTACTACGAGCAGTACTTC.

This clone was picked up one time. The rearrangement links TRBV9 to TRBJ2-1, with TRBD2 identical over 7 bases. The trim removed 0 bases at V and 5 bases at J, leaving 5 bases unmatched. The CDR3 has 15 residues. Looked up from germline, CDR1 is SGDLS and CDR2 is YYNGEE. The CDR3 DNA is TGTGCCAGCAGCGTAGCCAGCGGGGAGAACAATGAGCAGTTCTTC. Encoded protein: CASSVASGENNEQFF.

The chain carries TRBV7-8 and TRBJ2-7; D is possibly TRBD2 (5 bases). V lost 4 bases and J 5 bases, leaving 18 bases between the germline ends. The germline CDR1 and CDR2 sequences are SGHVS and FQNEAQ. The CDR3 sequence is 15 residues long. In nucleotides, the CDR3 is TGTGCCAGCAGCTCCTACGCTCGGACTTGGGACGAGCAGTACTTC. It specifies CASSSYARTWDEQYF.

The gene calls are TRBV6-2 or TRBV6-3 and TRBJ2-7; unclear D gene. Looked up from germline, CDR1 is MNHEY and CDR2 is SVGEGT. Deletions cut 5 bases from V and 1 base from J, with 12 bases between. The CDR3 loop spans 14 amino acids. The CDR3 sequence: CASSPSGESYEQYF. In nucleotides, the CDR3 is TGTGCCAGCAGTCCAAGTGGAGAGTCCTACGAGCAGTACTTC.

In this sample, this clone turned up once. The chain recombines TRBV11-3 with TRBJ2-5; 8 bases agree with TRBD1. CDR3 length: 14 amino acids. V lost 6 bases to trimming and J lost 1 base; unmatched junction nucleotides: 4. Germline V CDR1 and CDR2: SGHNT, YENEEA. CDR3 nucleotides: TGTGCCAGCAGGAGGACAGGGCGCCAAGAGACCCAGTACTTC. Protein sequence: CASRRTGRQETQYF.

This clone was observed a handful of times. The genes are TRBV6-2 or TRBV6-3 and TRBJ1-4, with TRBD1 as a possible D gene (5 bases). The germline V and J ends were trimmed by 2 bases and 6 bases, with 10 bases remaining between them. This CDR3 spans 14 amino acids. Germline CDR1 and CDR2: MNHEY and SVGEGT. CDR3: CASSYEGEYEKLFF. The CDR3 region has the DNA TGTGCCAGCAGTTACGAAGGGGAGTATGAAAAACTGTTTTTT.

This sequence joins TRBV30 and TRBJ1-5; 8 bases fit TRBD1. The CDR3 is 14 amino acids. Germline lookup yields CDR1 GTSNPN and CDR2 SVGIG (reference sequence). Trimming at V came to 3 bases and at J to 5 bases, leaving 6 bases not matched to a gene. The CDR3: CAWSGGTGHQPQHF. CDR3 DNA sequence: TGTGCCTGGAGCGGGGGGACAGGACATCAGCCCCAGCATTTT.